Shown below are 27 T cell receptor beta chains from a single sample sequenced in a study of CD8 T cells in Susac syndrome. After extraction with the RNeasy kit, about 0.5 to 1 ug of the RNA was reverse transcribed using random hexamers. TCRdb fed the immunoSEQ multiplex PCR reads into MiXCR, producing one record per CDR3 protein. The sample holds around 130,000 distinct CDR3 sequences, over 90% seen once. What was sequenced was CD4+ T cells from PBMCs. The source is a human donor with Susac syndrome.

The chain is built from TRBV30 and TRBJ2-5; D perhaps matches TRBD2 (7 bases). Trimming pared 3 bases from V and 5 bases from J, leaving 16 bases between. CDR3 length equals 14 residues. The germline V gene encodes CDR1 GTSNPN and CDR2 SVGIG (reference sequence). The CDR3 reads CAWSDSRGGETQYF. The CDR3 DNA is TGTGCCTGGAGCGACAGCAGGGGAGGGGAGACCCAGTACTTC.

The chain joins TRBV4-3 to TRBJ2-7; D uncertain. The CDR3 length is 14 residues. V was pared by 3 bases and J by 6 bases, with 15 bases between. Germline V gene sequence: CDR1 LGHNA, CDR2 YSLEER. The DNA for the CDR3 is TGCGCCAGCAGCCATCTCGGACGGGCTGGCGAGCAGTACTTC. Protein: CASSHLGRAGEQYF.

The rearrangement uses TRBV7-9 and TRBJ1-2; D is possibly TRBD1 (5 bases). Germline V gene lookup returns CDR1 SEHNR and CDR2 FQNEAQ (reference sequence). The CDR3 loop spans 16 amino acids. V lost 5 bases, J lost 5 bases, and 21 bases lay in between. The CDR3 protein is CASSRDPTAPIYGYTF. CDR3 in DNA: TGTGCCAGCAGCCGCGACCCGACAGCTCCTATTTATGGCTACACCTTC.

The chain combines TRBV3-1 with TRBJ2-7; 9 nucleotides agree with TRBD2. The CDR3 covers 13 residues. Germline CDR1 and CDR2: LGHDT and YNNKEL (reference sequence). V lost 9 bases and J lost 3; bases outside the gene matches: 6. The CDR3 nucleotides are TGTGCCAGTACTCTAGCGGGAATCTACGAGCAGTACTTC. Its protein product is CASTLAGIYEQYF.

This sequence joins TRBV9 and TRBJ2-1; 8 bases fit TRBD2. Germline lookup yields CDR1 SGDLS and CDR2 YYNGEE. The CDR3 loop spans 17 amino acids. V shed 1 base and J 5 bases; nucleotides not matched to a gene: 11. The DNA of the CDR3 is TGTGCCAGCAGCGTAAAAACGGGAGGGCCCAGTAACAATGAGCAGTTCTTC. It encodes CASSVKTGGPSNNEQFF.

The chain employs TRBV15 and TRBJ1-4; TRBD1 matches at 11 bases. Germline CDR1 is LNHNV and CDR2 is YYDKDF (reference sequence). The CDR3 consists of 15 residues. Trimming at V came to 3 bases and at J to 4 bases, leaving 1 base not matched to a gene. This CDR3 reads CATSRGQGGNEKLFF. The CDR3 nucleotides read TGTGCCACCAGCAGGGGACAGGGGGGTAATGAAAAACTGTTTTTT.

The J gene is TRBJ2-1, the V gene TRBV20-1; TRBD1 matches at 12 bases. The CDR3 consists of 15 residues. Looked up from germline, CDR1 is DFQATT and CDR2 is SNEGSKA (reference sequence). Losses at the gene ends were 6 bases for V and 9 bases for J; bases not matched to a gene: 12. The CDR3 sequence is CSAAKTGQGAAEQFF. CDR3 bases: TGCAGTGCGGCCAAGACGGGACAGGGGGCTGCTGAGCAGTTCTTC.

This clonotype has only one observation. The CDR3, as DNA: TGTGCCAGCAGCCCCCAGGGAAAGGGACGACTGAACACTGAAGCTTTCTTT. Its translation is CASSPQGKGRLNTEAFF. The chain couples TRBV7-2 to TRBJ1-1; D might be TRBD1 (5 bases). Deletions cut 5 bases from V and 0 bases from J, with 19 bases between. This CDR3 comprises 17 residues. Germline CDR1 reads SGHTA; CDR2 reads FQGNSA.

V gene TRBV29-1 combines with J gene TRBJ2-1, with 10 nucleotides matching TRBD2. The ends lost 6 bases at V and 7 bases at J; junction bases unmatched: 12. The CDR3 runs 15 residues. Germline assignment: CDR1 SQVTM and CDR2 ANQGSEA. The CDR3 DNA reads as TGCAGCGTGGGAAAAGCGGGGGGGCCCTTTAATGAGCAGTTCTTC. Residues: CSVGKAGGPFNEQFF.

CDR3 nucleotides: TGTGCCAGCAGTGATCTTGACGGCTACGAGCAGTACTTC. It is translated as CASSDLDGYEQYF. This chain uses TRBV2 with TRBJ2-7, with no clear D. CDR1 SNHLY and CDR2 FYNNEI come from the germline V gene. The CDR3 totals 13 residues. Trimming left V 3 bases short and J 3 bases short, with 9 bases between.

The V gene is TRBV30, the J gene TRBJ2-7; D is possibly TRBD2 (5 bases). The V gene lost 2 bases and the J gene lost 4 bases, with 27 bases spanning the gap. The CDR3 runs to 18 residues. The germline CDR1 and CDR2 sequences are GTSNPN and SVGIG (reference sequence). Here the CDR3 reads CAWSLFGGNLERLYEQYF. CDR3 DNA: TGTGCCTGGAGTTTGTTTGGAGGTAACCTCGAGCGGTTATACGAGCAGTACTTC. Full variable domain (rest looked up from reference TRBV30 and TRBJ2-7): SQTIHQWPATLVQPVGSPLSLECTVEGTSNPNLYWYRQAAGRGLQLLFYSVGIGQISSEVPQNLSASRPQDRQFILSSKKLLLSDSGFYLCAWSLFGGNLERLYEQYFGPGTRLTVT.

CDR3 sequence (DNA): TGTGCTTCCGGACTAGCGGGAGGGAGGGCCGGGGAGCTGTTTTTT. This sequence encodes CASGLAGGRAGELFF. The genes are TRBV11-2 and TRBJ2-2; 15 bases match TRBD2. The V gene's germline CDR1 is SGHAT and CDR2 FQNNGV. The CDR3 runs to 15 residues.

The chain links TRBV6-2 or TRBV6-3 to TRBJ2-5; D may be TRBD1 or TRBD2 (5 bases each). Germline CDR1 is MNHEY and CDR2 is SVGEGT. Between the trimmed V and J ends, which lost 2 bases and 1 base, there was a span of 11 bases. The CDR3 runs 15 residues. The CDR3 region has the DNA TGTGCCAGCAGTTACGGGGGACGCCTCCAAGAGACCCAGTACTTC. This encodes CASSYGGRLQETQYF.

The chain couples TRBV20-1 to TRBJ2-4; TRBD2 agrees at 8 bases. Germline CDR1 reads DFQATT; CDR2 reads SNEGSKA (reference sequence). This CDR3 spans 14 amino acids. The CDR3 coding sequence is TGCGGGACTACGGTAGCGGGAACCAAAAACATTCAGTACTTC. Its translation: CGTTVAGTKNIQYF.

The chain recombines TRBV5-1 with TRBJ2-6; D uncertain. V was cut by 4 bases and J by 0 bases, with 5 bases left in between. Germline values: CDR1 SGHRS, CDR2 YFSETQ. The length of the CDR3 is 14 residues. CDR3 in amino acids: CASSQPSGANVLTF. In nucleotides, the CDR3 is TGCGCCAGCAGCCAGCCCTCTGGGGCCAACGTCCTGACTTTC.

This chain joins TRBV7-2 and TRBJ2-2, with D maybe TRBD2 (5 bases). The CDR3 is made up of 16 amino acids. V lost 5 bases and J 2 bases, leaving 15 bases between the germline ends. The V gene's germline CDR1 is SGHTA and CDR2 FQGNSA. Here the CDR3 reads CASSPSGYGNTGELFF. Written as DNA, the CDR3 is TGTGCCAGCAGCCCATCGGGGTACGGAAACACCGGGGAGCTGTTTTTT. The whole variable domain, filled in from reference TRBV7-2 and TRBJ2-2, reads GAGVSQSPSNKVTEKGKDVELRCDPISGHTALYWYRQSLGQGLEFLIYFQGNSAPDKSGLPSDRFSAERTGGSVSTLTIQRTQQEDSAVYLCASSPSGYGNTGELFFGEGSRLTVL.

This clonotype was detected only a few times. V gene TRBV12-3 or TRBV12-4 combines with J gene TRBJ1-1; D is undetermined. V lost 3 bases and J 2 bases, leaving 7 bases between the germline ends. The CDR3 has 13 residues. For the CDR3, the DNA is TGTGCCAGCAGTTTTGAGGTAAACACTGAAGCTTTCTTT. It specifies CASSFEVNTEAFF.

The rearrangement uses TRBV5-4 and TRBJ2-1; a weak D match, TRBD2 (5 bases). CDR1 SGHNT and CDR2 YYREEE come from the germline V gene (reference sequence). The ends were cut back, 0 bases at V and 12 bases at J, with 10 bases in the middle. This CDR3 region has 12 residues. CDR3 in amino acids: CASSLVEGRQFF. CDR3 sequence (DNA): TGTGCCAGCAGCTTGGTAGAGGGCAGGCAGTTCTTC.

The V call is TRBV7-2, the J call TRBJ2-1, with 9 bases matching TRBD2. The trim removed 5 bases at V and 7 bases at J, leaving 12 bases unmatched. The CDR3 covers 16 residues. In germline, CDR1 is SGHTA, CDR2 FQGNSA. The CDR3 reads CASSPAGSGRFNEQFF. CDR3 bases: TGTGCCAGCAGCCCAGCGGGTAGCGGGAGATTTAATGAGCAGTTCTTC.

This chain's CDR3 is CSVEDRDGERHF. The CDR3 DNA reads as TGCAGCGTTGAAGACCGGGACGGAGAGAGGCATTTT. V gene TRBV29-1 combines with J gene TRBJ1-5; TRBD1 is a possible D gene (5 bases). This CDR3 has 12 residues. V was pared by 0 bases and J by 15 bases, with 15 bases between. CDR1 and CDR2 (germline): SQVTM, ANQGSEA. Supplemented by reference TRBV29-1 and TRBJ1-5, the full variable domain reads SAVISQKPSRDICQRGTSLTIQCQVDSQVTMMFWYRQQPGQSLTLIATANQGSEATYESGFVIDKFPISRPNLTFSTLTVSNMSPEDSSIYLCSVEDRDGERHFGDGTRLSIL.

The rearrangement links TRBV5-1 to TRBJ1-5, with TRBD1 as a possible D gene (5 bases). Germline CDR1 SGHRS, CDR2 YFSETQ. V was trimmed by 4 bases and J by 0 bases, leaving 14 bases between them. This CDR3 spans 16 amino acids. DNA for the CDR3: TGCGCCAGCAGCCCCGAGGGACCCCATAGCAATCAGCCCCAGCATTTT. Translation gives CASSPEGPHSNQPQHF.

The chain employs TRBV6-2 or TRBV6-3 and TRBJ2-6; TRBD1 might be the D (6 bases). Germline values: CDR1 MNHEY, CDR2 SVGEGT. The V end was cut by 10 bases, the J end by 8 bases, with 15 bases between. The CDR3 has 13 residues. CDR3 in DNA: TGTGCCATAGGATACAGGGAGACCAACGTCCTGACTTTC. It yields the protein CAIGYRETNVLTF.

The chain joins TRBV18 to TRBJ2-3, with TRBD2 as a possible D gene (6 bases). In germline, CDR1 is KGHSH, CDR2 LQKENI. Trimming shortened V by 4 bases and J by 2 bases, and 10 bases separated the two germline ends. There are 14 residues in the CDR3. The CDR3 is CASSQRLDTDTQYF. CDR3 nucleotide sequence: TGTGCCAGCTCACAGAGACTAGACACAGATACGCAGTATTTT.

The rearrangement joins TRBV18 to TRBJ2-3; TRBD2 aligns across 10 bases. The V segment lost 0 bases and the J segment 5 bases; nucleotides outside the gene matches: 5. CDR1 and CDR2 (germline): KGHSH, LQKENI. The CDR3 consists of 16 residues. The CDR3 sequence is CASSPPNSGRRDTQYF. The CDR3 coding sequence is TGTGCCAGCTCACCACCTAATAGCGGGAGGAGAGATACGCAGTATTTT.

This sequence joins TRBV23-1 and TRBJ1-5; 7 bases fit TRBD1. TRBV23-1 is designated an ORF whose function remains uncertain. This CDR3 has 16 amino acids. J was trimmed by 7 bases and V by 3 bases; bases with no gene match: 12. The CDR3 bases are TGCGCCAGCAGTCACCCCAGACAGGGAATAGAACAGCCCCAGCATTTT. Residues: CASSHPRQGIEQPQHF.

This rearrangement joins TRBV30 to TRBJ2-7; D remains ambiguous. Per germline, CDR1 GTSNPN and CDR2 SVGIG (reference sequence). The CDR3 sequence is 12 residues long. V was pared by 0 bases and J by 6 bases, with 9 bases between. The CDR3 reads CAWSVGSTEQYF. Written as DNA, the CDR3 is TGTGCCTGGAGTGTTGGTTCTACCGAGCAGTACTTC.

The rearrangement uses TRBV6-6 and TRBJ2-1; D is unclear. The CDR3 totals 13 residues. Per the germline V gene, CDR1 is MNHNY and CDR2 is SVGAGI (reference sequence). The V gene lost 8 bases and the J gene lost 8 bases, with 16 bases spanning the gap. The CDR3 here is CASSLSYGYEQFF. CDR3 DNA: TGTGCCAGCTCCCTGAGCTACGGATATGAGCAGTTCTTC.